These 6 T cell receptor beta chains came from one sample sequenced in a study of beta chain features in type 1 diabetes. Study-wide points: TCRB CDR3s from Type 1 diabetes patients were moderately but significantly shorter in all four CD4+ subsets.

What was sequenced were expressed TCRB transcripts, since all of the isolated RNA had been reverse transcribed. This table comes from immunoSEQ multiplex PCR, and its TCRdb copy is limited to in-frame clones, with some not included. The table lists around 600,000 clones, around an eighth of them singletons. Which antigens these TCRs recognize remains unknown. Sequencing input: naive CD4+ T cells from blood. The receptors were sampled from a man younger than 45 with type 1 diabetes.

The V call is TRBV7-2, the J call TRBJ2-5; 7 nucleotides line up with TRBD2. The trim removed 0 bases at V and 5 bases at J, leaving 12 bases unmatched. Germline CDR1 is SGHTA and CDR2 is FQGNSA. This CDR3 is 17 amino acids long. CDR3 residues: CASSLAGGVNPKETQYF. CDR3 sequence (DNA): TGTGCCAGCAGCTTAGCGGGAGGGGTCAACCCTAAGGAGACCCAGTACTTC.

This clone showed up just a few times. The J gene is TRBJ1-3, the V gene TRBV4-3; D ambiguous. The germline V and J ends were trimmed by 0 bases and 2 bases, with 8 bases remaining between them. The CDR3 runs 15 residues. Germline V gene lookup returns CDR1 LGHNA and CDR2 YSLEER. The CDR3 DNA reads as TGCGCCAGCAGCCAAGATAGGGCTGCTGGAAACACCATATATTTT. Translating it yields CASSQDRAAGNTIYF.

This chain links TRBV29-1 with TRBJ1-3; D uncertain. Per the germline V gene, CDR1 is SQVTM and CDR2 is ANQGSEA. The CDR3 runs to 13 residues. The V gene lost 4 bases and the J gene lost 0 bases, with 7 bases spanning the gap. Here the CDR3 DNA reads TGCAGCGTTGTAACATACTCTGGAAACACCATATATTTT. It is translated as CSVVTYSGNTIYF.

This clone was found a few times. The CDR3 DNA is TGTGCTAGTGGTTTCCTCAGCGGGACAAATCCGGGAAATGTACAGTTCTTC. This gives the protein CASGFLSGTNPGNVQFF. J is TRBJ2-1 and V is TRBV12-5; possible D gene TRBD2, 7 bases. Germline V gene sequence: CDR1 LGHNT, CDR2 FRNRAP. Trimming removed 3 bases at V and 13 bases at J, with 28 bases between. This CDR3 has 17 amino acids.

This clone has more than one count but fewer than ten. The chain uses TRBV9 and TRBJ2-5; 8 bases align to TRBD2. V lost 4 bases and J lost 0; bases outside the gene matches: 5. Germline V gives CDR1 SGDLS, CDR2 YYNGEE. This CDR3 contains 15 residues. CDR3 loop: CASSLSGMYQETQYF. The CDR3 DNA is TGTGCCAGCAGCCTTAGCGGGATGTACCAAGAGACCCAGTACTTC. Complete variable domain (other parts from reference TRBV9 and TRBJ2-5): DSGVTQTPKHLITATGQRVTLRCSPRSGDLSVYWYQQSLDQGLQFLIQYYNGEERAKGNILERFSAQQFPDLHSELNLSSLELGDSALYFCASSLSGMYQETQYFGPGTRLLVL.

This clone turned up a few times. The chain has TRBV18 and TRBJ2-3; possibly TRBD1 or TRBD2 for D (6 bases each). V was shortened by 0 bases and J by 0 bases, with 10 bases between the two germline ends. The CDR3 has 16 residues. Germline CDR1 is KGHSH and CDR2 is LQKENI. The DNA of the CDR3 is TGTGCCAGCTCACCACCGACGGGGGCTAGCACAGATACGCAGTATTTT. The encoded protein is CASSPPTGASTDTQYF.